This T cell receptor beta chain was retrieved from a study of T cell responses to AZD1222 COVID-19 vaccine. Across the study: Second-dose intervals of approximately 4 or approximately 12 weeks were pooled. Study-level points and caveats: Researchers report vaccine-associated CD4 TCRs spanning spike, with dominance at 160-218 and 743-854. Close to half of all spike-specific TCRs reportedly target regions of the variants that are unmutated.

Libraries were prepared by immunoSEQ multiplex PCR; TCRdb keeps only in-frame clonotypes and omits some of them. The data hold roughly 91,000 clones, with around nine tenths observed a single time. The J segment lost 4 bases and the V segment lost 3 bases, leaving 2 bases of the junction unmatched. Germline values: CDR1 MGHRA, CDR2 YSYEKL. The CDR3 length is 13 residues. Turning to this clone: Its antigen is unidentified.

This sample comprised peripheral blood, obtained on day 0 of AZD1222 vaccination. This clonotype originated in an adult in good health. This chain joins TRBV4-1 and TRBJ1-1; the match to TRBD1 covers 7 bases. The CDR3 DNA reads TGCGCCAGCAGCCATCCAGGGGGCACTGAAGCTTTCTTT. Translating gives CASSHPGGTEAFF.